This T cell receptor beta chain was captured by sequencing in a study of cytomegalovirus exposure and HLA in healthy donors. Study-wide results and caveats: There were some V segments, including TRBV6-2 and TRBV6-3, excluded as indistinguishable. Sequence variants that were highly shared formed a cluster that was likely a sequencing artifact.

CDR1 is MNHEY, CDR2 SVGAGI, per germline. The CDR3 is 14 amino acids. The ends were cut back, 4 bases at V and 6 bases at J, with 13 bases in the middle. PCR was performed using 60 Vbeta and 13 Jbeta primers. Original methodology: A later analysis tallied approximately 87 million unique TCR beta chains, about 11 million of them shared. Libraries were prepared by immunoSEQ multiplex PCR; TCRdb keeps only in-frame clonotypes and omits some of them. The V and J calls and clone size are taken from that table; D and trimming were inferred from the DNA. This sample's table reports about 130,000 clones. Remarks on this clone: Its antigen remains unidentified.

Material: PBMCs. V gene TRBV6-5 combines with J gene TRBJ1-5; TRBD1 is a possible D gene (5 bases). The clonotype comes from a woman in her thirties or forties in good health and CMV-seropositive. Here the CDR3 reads CASSSQGTGQPQHF. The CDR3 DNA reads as TGTGCCAGCAGTTCCCAGGGAACGGGTCAGCCCCAGCATTTT.